The present T cell receptor (beta chain) was sequenced within a study of blood T cell repertoires in COVID-19 (dated by TCRdb to 2020 to 2022). For the study in its entirety: The collaborator samples originated in the United States, Italy and Spain and spanned the acute and convalescent phases of COVID-19. The prospective study material was composed of cDNA or gDNA derived from T cells, B-cell-depleted T cells, or PBMCs. Subjects who had been exposed to COVID-19, were actively infected with it, or had recovered from it provided the deeply sampled blood TCRbeta repertoires that made up the dataset. The repertoires were released in a freely available public database intended as a resource for research on the immune response to SARS-CoV-2. Samples came from the ongoing ImmuneRACE study (first 160 participants) plus 1,254 subjects from 6 global collaborators. The sample metadata nearly always contained a de-identified subject ID, COVID-19 status, age in years and sex. Where HLA class I and class II types were available, the types were taken from metadata supplied by the sample provider, not from assay-based typing. Broader findings and caveats from the paper: The amount of clinical and demographic metadata varied by source and participant and was provided uncurated.

A remark on this clone: The target of this receptor is not known. The sample holds no much larger clone one base away, and base qualities are not on file.

Each collaborating institution followed its own protocols to collect whole blood in K2EDTA tubes. For TCRbeta analysis, collaborators shipped samples as frozen whole blood, isolated PBMCs, or DNA extracted from either of those sample types. TCRbeta CDR3 regions were amplified from genomic DNA using the immunoSEQ Assay, a bias-controlled multiplex PCR. The paper's processing steps were these. The number of nucleated cells in each sample was estimated by amplification of reference gene primers within the assay. To quantify the absolute abundance of each unique TCRbeta CDR3 rearrangement, sequence reads were collapsed and filtered. For each sample, productive Simpson clonality was calculated by taking the square root of Simpson's diversity index across productive rearrangements. Imported from immuneACCESS, the table was reduced by TCRdb to in-frame sequences with V and J called. These copies leave out some clones; in studies compared against another copy, an unresolved V gene accounts for under half, and the cause of the remainder is not known. V, J and clone size reflect that table, while D and trimming were determined from the DNA. The sample contains 150,000 or so clones, around 81% of them found a single time. The leading ten clones occupy under 4.5% of the sample.

Counted from cysteine to phenylalanine, this CDR3 has 15 amino acids. Only the CDR3 part of the read is kept: 45 bases, read in frame from the first base. The germline V gene encodes CDR1 LNHNV and CDR2 YYDKDF (reference sequence). Trimming costs V 3 bases and J 1 base, and their ends lie 9 bases apart. This sequence was found in an older woman with acute or convalescent COVID-19. This chain is built from TRBV15 and TRBJ2-2; no D gene call is confident. The sample was peripheral blood. DNA sequence: TGTGCCACCAGCAGGTCGTCCGGGAACACCGGGGAGCTGTTTTTT. It translates to CATSRSSGNTGELFF.